The TCR beta chain under discussion was sequenced for a study of blood T cell repertoires in COVID-19. Sequenced by immunoSEQ multiplex PCR; TCRdb stores in-frame clones only, minus some. The sample has approximately 150,000 clones; around 86% are singletons. The J segment lost 2 bases and the V segment lost 6 bases, leaving 10 bases of the junction unmatched. Germline assignment: CDR1 MNHEY and CDR2 SVGAGI. There are 15 residues in the CDR3. The study assigned cohorts using participant-reported clinical history. V gene TRBV6-5 combines with J gene TRBJ2-7; 7 bases are a match to TRBD1. This clonotype was obtained from a man aged 55 to 70 who had recovered from COVID-19. Sequencing was done on a sample of PBMCs or T cells enriched from blood (not recorded which). The CDR3 region has the DNA TGTGCCAGCAGGCCCCTGGGACAGATCACCTACGAGCAGTACTTC. Translation gives CASRPLGQITYEQYF.